A single sample is the source of the 27 T cell receptor beta chains below, sequenced in a study of response to subunit inactivated influenza vaccine. Via MiXCR, TCRdb re-called the RT-PCR reads, giving one row per CDR3 protein. The sample lists hundreds of thousands of distinct CDR3 sequences, around 25% occurring once. The material sequenced was CD4+ T cells sorted from PBMCs, taken about 5 days after vaccination. The source of these receptors is a man aged 50-60 years who received an inactivated influenza vaccine.

The chain recombines TRBV4-3 with TRBJ2-2; no reliable D call. CDR3 length equals 14 residues. Germline V gene sequence: CDR1 LGHNA, CDR2 YSLEER. V lost 4 bases and J 4 bases, leaving 10 bases between the germline ends. The DNA for the CDR3 is TGCGCCAGCAGCCGAGTGGTGGGCACCGGGGAGCTGTTTTTT. It specifies CASSRVVGTGELFF.

This chain links TRBV29-1 with TRBJ2-5; D might be TRBD1 (5 bases). Trimming pared 7 bases from V and 4 bases from J, leaving 19 bases between. This CDR3 is built from 14 residues. CDR1 and CDR2 (germline): SQVTM, ANQGSEA. This chain's CDR3 is CSAQRTNLGETQYF. The CDR3 nucleotides are TGCAGCGCGCAACGGACAAACCTGGGAGAGACCCAGTACTTC.

This clonotype has a handful of counts. The chain has TRBV7-2 and TRBJ1-5; D gene ambiguous. V lost 3 bases, J lost 5 bases, and 11 bases lay in between. The germline V gene encodes CDR1 SGHTA and CDR2 FQGNSA. The CDR3 is 14 residues long. The CDR3 DNA sequence: TGTGCCAGCAGCTTGACGCCGGCGCATCAGCCCCAGCATTTT. Translating gives CASSLTPAHQPQHF.

This clonotype was recorded at least ten times. This chain links TRBV7-8 with TRBJ2-7, with a tentative D call TRBD1 (6 bases). Germline CDR1 is SGHVS and CDR2 is FQNEAQ. The CDR3 sequence is 13 residues long. V was trimmed by 4 bases and J by 3 bases, leaving 10 bases between them. This chain's CDR3 is CASSSRGGYEQYF. In nucleotides, the CDR3 is TGTGCCAGCAGCTCCAGAGGGGGCTACGAGCAGTACTTC.

This clonotype was seen a few times. The rearrangement links TRBV20-1 to TRBJ2-1; D may be TRBD2 (5 bases). CDR1 and CDR2 from the germline V gene are DFQATT and SNEGSKA (reference sequence). With 3 bases removed from V and 8 bases from J, the gap between germline ends came to 14 bases. The CDR3 has 13 residues. CDR3 sequence reads: CSASSALSYEQFF. CDR3 sequence (DNA): TGCAGTGCTAGTAGCGCTCTTTCGTATGAGCAGTTCTTC.

This clonotype was seen ten or more times. The chain carries TRBV5-1 and TRBJ2-1; 7 positions agree with TRBD2. The trim removed 0 bases at V and 8 bases at J, leaving 8 bases unmatched. CDR3 length equals 15 residues. Germline-derived CDR1 and CDR2 are SGHRS and YFSETQ. The CDR3 sequence is CASSLALAAGDEQFF. In DNA, the CDR3 is TGCGCCAGCAGCTTGGCCCTAGCGGCTGGCGATGAGCAGTTCTTC.

The chain carries TRBV4-1 and TRBJ2-5, with D perhaps matching TRBD1 or TRBD2 (5 bases each). Germline CDR1 and CDR2: MGHRA and YSYEKL. This CDR3 region has 15 residues. Trimming removed 1 base at V and 0 bases at J, with 9 bases between. CDR3 sequence: CASSQGDGNQETQYF. In nucleotides, the CDR3 is TGCGCCAGCAGCCAAGGGGACGGAAACCAAGAGACCCAGTACTTC.

This chain joins TRBV12-3 or TRBV12-4 and TRBJ1-4; no firm D call. V was clipped by 6 bases and J by 5 bases, with 10 bases between them. The CDR3 is 13 amino acids. CDR3 DNA sequence: TGTGCCAGCAGAACCGACTGGAATGAAAAACTGTTTTTT. It yields the protein CASRTDWNEKLFF.

The V and J genes are TRBV30 and TRBJ1-1; TRBD1 might be the D (6 bases). Looked up from germline, CDR1 is GTSNPN and CDR2 is SVGIG (reference sequence). The V gene lost 3 bases and the J gene lost 1 base, with 21 bases spanning the gap. The CDR3 has 17 residues. CDR3 amino acids: CAWRGFGRGGRNTEAFF. CDR3 bases: TGTGCCTGGAGGGGATTCGGTCGGGGGGGCAGGAACACTGAAGCTTTCTTT.

This chain connects TRBV4-2 to TRBJ2-7; 9 bases agree with TRBD1. Per the germline V gene, CDR1 is LGHNA and CDR2 is YNFKEQ. The CDR3 contains 15 residues. V lost 3 bases, J lost 5 bases, and 8 bases stayed unmatched. CDR3 sequence (DNA): TGTGCCAGCAGCCACGCCGGGACAGGGTCCAACGAGCAGTACTTC. Translating gives CASSHAGTGSNEQYF.

V and J are TRBV20-1 and TRBJ2-3; no definite D call. This CDR3 is 12 amino acids long. Germline lookup yields CDR1 DFQATT and CDR2 SNEGSKA (reference sequence). Trimming removed 1 base at V and 4 bases at J, with 6 bases between. The CDR3 is CSARGVPDTQYF. The CDR3 DNA sequence: TGCAGTGCTAGAGGGGTCCCAGATACGCAGTATTTT.

The rearrangement joins TRBV4-2 to TRBJ2-4; D gene uncertain. This CDR3 is built from 18 residues. V lost 4 bases and J lost 1, with 20 bases in between. CDR1 is LGHNA, CDR2 YNFKEQ, per germline. The CDR3 is CASSPLQPITTAKNIQYF. The DNA for the CDR3 is TGTGCCAGCAGCCCGCTGCAGCCGATCACAACTGCCAAAAACATTCAGTACTTC.

The chain uses TRBV20-1 and TRBJ2-5, with D possibly matching TRBD1 (5 bases). V was pared by 8 bases and J by 4 bases, with 14 bases between. Germline V gene sequence: CDR1 DFQATT, CDR2 SNEGSKA (reference sequence). This CDR3 region has 12 residues. CDR3 DNA sequence: TGCAGTCACAAAGGGGCCTTAGAGACCCAGTACTTC. Its protein is CSHKGALETQYF.

The genes are TRBV20-1 and TRBJ2-1; D not resolved. CDR1 and CDR2 from the germline V gene are DFQATT and SNEGSKA (reference sequence). The CDR3 is 14 residues long. The ends were cut back, 1 base at V and 7 bases at J, with 14 bases in the middle. In nucleotides, the CDR3 is TGCAGTGCTAGAGTTACCCTCAAGCGTAATGAGCAGTTCTTC. Residues: CSARVTLKRNEQFF.

The rearrangement uses TRBV20-1 and TRBJ2-5; D might be TRBD1 (6 bases). This CDR3 region has 15 residues. The germline V and J ends were trimmed by 0 bases and 5 bases, with 16 bases remaining between them. CDR1 and CDR2 (germline): DFQATT, SNEGSKA (reference sequence). CDR3 amino acids: CSAREIQGYRETQYF. The CDR3 DNA reads as TGCAGTGCTAGAGAAATACAGGGTTATCGGGAGACCCAGTACTTC.

This clonotype was found a few times. The chain couples TRBV12-3 or TRBV12-4 to TRBJ2-2; TRBD2 agrees at 8 bases. With 3 bases clipped from V and 8 bases from J, the junction kept 5 bases outside the gene matches. The CDR3 totals 14 residues. CDR3 nucleotides: TGTGCCAGCAGTTTCGGGGGGGGAGGAGGGGAGCTGTTTTTT. Protein sequence: CASSFGGGGGELFF.

The chain employs TRBV5-5 and TRBJ1-1; D gene unclear. V was clipped by 1 base and J by 0 bases, with 13 bases between them. The CDR3 runs to 16 residues. CDR1 and CDR2 (germline): SGHKS, YYEKEE (reference sequence). The CDR3 region has the DNA TGTGCCAGCAGCTTGAATCGGGCTGTGATGAACACTGAAGCTTTCTTT. It yields the protein CASSLNRAVMNTEAFF.

The rearrangement joins TRBV5-1 to TRBJ2-1, with TRBD2 matching 8 bases. Germline-derived CDR1 and CDR2 are SGHRS and YFSETQ. The CDR3 extends over 13 amino acids. The trim removed 5 bases at V and 5 bases at J, leaving 3 bases unmatched. The CDR3 DNA sequence: TGCGCCAGCAGTTCAGCGGGAGACAATGAGCAGTTCTTC. This encodes CASSSAGDNEQFF.

This chain joins TRBV7-3 and TRBJ2-3; D uncertain. V lost 3 bases, J lost 6 bases, and 19 bases lay in between. This CDR3 spans 16 amino acids. In germline, CDR1 is SGHTA, CDR2 FQGTGA. CDR3 amino acids: CASSLHGVASLDTQYF. The CDR3 region has the DNA TGTGCCAGCAGCTTGCATGGTGTGGCTAGTCTTGATACGCAGTATTTT.

This clonotype was detected a few times. The chain links TRBV5-1 to TRBJ2-5; D tentatively reads TRBD1 or TRBD2 (6 bases each). Trimming shortened V by 4 bases and J by 5 bases, and 15 bases separated the two germline ends. The CDR3 has 14 residues. Germline-derived CDR1 and CDR2 are SGHRS and YFSETQ. As DNA, the CDR3 is TGCGCCAGCAGCCCCTCTTCGGGGGCCGAGACCCAGTACTTC. It specifies CASSPSSGAETQYF.

This clonotype was detected a few times. J is TRBJ1-6 and V is TRBV12-3 or TRBV12-4; no clear D gene. The V end was cut by 5 bases, the J end by 5 bases, with 13 bases between. The CDR3 has 15 amino acids. This chain's CDR3 is CASSVLGGHNSPLHF. CDR3 DNA sequence: TGTGCCAGCAGTGTTCTAGGAGGGCATAATTCACCCCTCCACTTT.

This clonotype has only a few counts. The chain links TRBV10-3 to TRBJ1-1; no reliable D call. CDR3 length: 14 amino acids. Germline-derived CDR1 and CDR2 are ENHRY and SYGVKD. The V gene lost 6 bases and the J gene lost 0 bases, with 11 bases spanning the gap. The CDR3 is CAISQETMNTEAFF. The DNA for the CDR3 is TGTGCCATCAGCCAGGAGACGATGAACACTGAAGCTTTCTTT.

The chain uses TRBV5-5 and TRBJ1-6, with a possible D match to TRBD1 (5 bases). The V and J ends lost 0 bases and 8 bases respectively, with 21 bases between them. This CDR3 region has 18 residues. Germline V gene lookup returns CDR1 SGHKS and CDR2 YYEKEE (reference sequence). CDR3 nucleotides: TGTGCCAGCAGCTTGGATCTCCAGGACCGGGACGAATATTCACCCCTCCACTTT. This codes for CASSLDLQDRDEYSPLHF.

This rearrangement joins TRBV10-3 to TRBJ1-4; TRBD1 aligns across 9 bases. V shed 2 bases, J shed 5 bases, and the junction held 3 bases outside the gene matches. This CDR3 is built from 15 residues. Germline lookup yields CDR1 ENHRY and CDR2 SYGVKD. CDR3 sequence reads: CAISETGTGNEKLFF. CDR3 in DNA: TGTGCCATCAGTGAGACCGGGACAGGGAATGAAAAACTGTTTTTT.

V and J are TRBV4-3 and TRBJ1-5, with 7 bases lining up with TRBD1. This CDR3 has 14 amino acids. J lost 6 bases, V lost 0 bases, and 2 bases had no gene match. Germline CDR1 is LGHNA and CDR2 is YSLEER. The CDR3: CASSQETGVQPQHF. In DNA form, the CDR3 reads TGCGCCAGCAGCCAAGAAACAGGGGTTCAGCCCCAGCATTTT.

The table lists this clonotype with a few counts. The CDR3 DNA reads TGTGCCAGCACCCGGGAAAGGAGAGGCGATACGCAGTATTTT. This gives the protein CASTRERRGDTQYF. The genes are TRBV7-9 and TRBJ2-3, with TRBD2 as a possible D gene (5 bases). From germline, CDR1 is SEHNR and CDR2 FQNEAQ (reference sequence). This CDR3 spans 14 amino acids. V was clipped by 7 bases and J by 6 bases, with 17 bases between them. The whole variable domain, remainder taken from reference TRBV7-9 and TRBJ2-3, is DTGVSQNPRHKITKRGQNVTFRCDPISEHNRLYWYRQTLGQGPEFLTYFQNEAQLEKSRLLSDRFSAERPKGSFSTLEIQRTEQGDSAMYLCASTRERRGDTQYFGPGTRLTVL.

V usage is TRBV20-1 and J usage is TRBJ2-7, with TRBD1 identical over 8 bases. CDR3 size: 15 residues. The ends lost 0 bases at V and 1 base at J; junction bases unmatched: 5. The germline V gene has CDR1 DFQATT and CDR2 SNEGSKA (reference sequence). CDR3 nucleotides: TGCAGTGCTAGAGAGACAGGGGCCTTTTCCTACGAGCAGTACTTC. Protein product: CSARETGAFSYEQYF.